These 6 T cell receptor beta chains originate from one sample sequenced in a study of T cells expressing NK-cell markers (dated by TCRdb to between 2020 and 2021). The method was 5' RACE. Sequenced using an Illumina HiSeq 2000. TCRdb reprocessed the reads, so every CDR3 protein sequence counts as one entry and DNA is not shown. This sample's table carries over 150,000 distinct CDR3 sequences. Of the sample, less than 40% is held by the ten largest clones. Sequencing was performed on blood T cells: a sorted CD56 or NKG2C T cell subset, CD4+ or CD8+ T cells, or bulk PBMC T cells (not recorded which). These receptors originate from a woman in her fifties or sixties in good health. Donor details come from another sample of the same person, matched by shared clones.

The rearrangement joins TRBV10-1 to TRBJ2-7; the D gene TCRdb calls, TRBD1, cannot be checked with no DNA. CDR3 size: 14 residues. The V gene's germline CDR1 is WNHNN and CDR2 SYGVQD (reference sequence). The CDR3: CASSRRTDPYEQYF.

The chain couples TRBV19 to TRBJ2-2; the TCRdb call, TRBD2, lacks DNA for checking. The CDR3 has 19 residues. Germline values: CDR1 LNHDA, CDR2 SQIVND (reference sequence). CDR3 amino acids: CASSIGLVLAKENTGELFF. Filled out from reference TRBV19 and TRBJ2-2, the complete variable domain reads DGGITQSPKYLFRKEGQNVTLSCEQNLNHDAMYWYRQDPGQGLRLIYYSQIVNDFQKGDIAEGYSVSREKKESFPLTVTSAQKNPTAFYLCASSIGLVLAKENTGELFFGEGSRLTVL.

The chain employs TRBV11-2 and TRBJ2-1; the TCRdb D gene call, TRBD2, has no DNA to confirm it. The CDR3 covers 16 residues. Germline V CDR1 and CDR2: SGHAT, FQNNGV. CDR3 loop: CGSSLEIAGAYNEQFF.

The chain combines TRBV5-1 with TRBJ2-7; the D gene TCRdb calls, TRBD1, cannot be checked with no DNA. CDR1 and CDR2 from the germline V gene are SGHRS and YFSETQ. The length of the CDR3 is 13 residues. The CDR3 sequence is CASSLGPGYEQYF.

The genes are TRBV5-1 and TRBJ1-2; as DNA is missing, the TRBD1 call by TCRdb cannot be tested. Germline CDR1 is SGHRS and CDR2 is YFSETQ. There are 13 residues in the CDR3. CDR3 in amino acids: CASSLMGDFGYTF. Supplemented by reference TRBV5-1 and TRBJ1-2, the full variable domain reads KAGVTQTPRYLIKTRGQQVTLSCSPISGHRSVSWYQQTPGQGLQFLFEYFSETQRNKGNFPGRFSGRQFSNSRSEMNVSTLELGDSALYLCASSLMGDFGYTFGSGTRLTVV.

The chain joins TRBV7-9 to TRBJ2-2. Germline values: CDR1 SEHNR, CDR2 FQNEAQ (reference sequence). This CDR3 contains 12 residues. CDR3 sequence reads: CAGGIDTGELFF.